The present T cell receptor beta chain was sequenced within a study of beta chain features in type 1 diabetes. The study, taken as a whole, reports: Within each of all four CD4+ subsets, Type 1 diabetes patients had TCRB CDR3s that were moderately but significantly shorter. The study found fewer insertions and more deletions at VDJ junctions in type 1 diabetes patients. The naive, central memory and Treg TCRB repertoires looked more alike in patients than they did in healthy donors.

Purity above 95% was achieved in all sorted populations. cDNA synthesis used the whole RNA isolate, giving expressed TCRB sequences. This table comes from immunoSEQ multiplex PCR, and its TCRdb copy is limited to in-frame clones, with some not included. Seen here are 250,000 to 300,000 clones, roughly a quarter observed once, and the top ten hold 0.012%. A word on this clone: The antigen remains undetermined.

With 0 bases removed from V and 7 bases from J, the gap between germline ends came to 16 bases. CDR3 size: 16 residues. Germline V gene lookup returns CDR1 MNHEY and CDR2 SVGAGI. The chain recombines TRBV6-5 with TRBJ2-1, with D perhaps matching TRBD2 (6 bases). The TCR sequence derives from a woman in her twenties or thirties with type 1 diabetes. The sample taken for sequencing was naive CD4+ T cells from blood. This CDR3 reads CASSYSSSEGRNEQFF. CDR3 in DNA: TGTGCCAGCAGTTACTCTTCATCGGAGGGCCGGAATGAGCAGTTCTTC.